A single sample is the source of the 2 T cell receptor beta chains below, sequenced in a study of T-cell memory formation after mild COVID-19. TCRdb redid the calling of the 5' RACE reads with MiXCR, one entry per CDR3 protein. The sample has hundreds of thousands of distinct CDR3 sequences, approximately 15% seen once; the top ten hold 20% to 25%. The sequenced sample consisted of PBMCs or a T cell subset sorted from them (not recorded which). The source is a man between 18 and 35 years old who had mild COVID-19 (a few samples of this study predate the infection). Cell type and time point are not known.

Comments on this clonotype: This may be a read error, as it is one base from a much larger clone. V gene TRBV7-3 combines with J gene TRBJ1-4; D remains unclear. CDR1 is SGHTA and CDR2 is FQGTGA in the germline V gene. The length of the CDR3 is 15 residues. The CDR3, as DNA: TGTGCCAGCAGCGGTAACAGCGCAACTAATGAAAATCTGTTTTTT. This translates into CASSGNSATNENLFF.

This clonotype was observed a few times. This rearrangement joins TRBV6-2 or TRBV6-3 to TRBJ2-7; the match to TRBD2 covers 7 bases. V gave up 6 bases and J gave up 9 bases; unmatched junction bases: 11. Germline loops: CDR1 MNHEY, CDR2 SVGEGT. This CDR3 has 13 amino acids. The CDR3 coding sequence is TGTGCCAGCAGCCGGGACTATTCCTCCAGGCAGTACGTC. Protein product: CASSRDYSSRQYV.